The rows below give T cell receptor beta chains drawn from one sample of a study of patients and donors after allogeneic stem cell transplantation. TCRdb ran MiXCR on the RT-PCR reads and lists one entry per CDR3 protein. The sample carries about 230,000 distinct CDR3 sequences, 11% to 15% recorded once. The sequencing input was blood, either unsorted or a sorted T cell fraction (not recorded which). The origin of the receptors is a human donor who was either an allogeneic HSCT recipient or a stem cell or donor lymphocyte infusion donor (not recorded which). It is not recorded whose cells these are; they may come from a transplant donor. Both conserved end residues are trimmed from each CDR3. Not all rows give a size; the values are once, few, many and, for expanded clones, a class.

clone_size: few
j_call: TRBJ1-1
v_call: TRBV7-9
cdr3_aa: ASRGGMNTEAF

clone_size: few
j_call: TRBJ1-5
v_call: TRBV7-2
cdr3_aa: ASSIQGHSNQPQH

clone_size: .
j_call: TRBJ2-7
v_call: TRBV2
cdr3_aa: ASSDLTSSDEQY

clone_size: few
j_call: TRBJ2-7
v_call: TRBV12-3/TRBV12-4
cdr3_aa: ASTSYGGTVIYEQY

clone_size: once
j_call: TRBJ1-1
v_call: TRBV25-1
cdr3_aa: ASSDHAPNTEAF

clone_size: many
j_call: TRBJ1-5
v_call: TRBV3-1
cdr3_aa: ASSQLSPDIGGNSNQPQH

clone_size: .
j_call: TRBJ2-7
v_call: TRBV6-1
cdr3_aa: ASRSRAMDSYEQY

clone_size: few
j_call: TRBJ2-5
v_call: TRBV5-4
cdr3_aa: ASSQGRSRETQY

clone_size: .
j_call: TRBJ2-5
v_call: TRBV15
cdr3_aa: ATSRSTGGGQETQY

clone_size: many
j_call: TRBJ1-2
v_call: TRBV6-4
cdr3_aa: ASSDPRTGNGYT

clone_size: .
j_call: TRBJ2-5
v_call: TRBV27
cdr3_aa: ASRTSGRWGETQY

clone_size: few
j_call: TRBJ2-2
v_call: TRBV12-3/TRBV12-4
cdr3_aa: ASSYVRTTGELF

clone_size: few
j_call: TRBJ2-3
v_call: TRBV7-2
cdr3_aa: ASSLAPLAGARRTSTDTQY

clone_size: many
j_call: TRBJ2-7
v_call: TRBV20-1
cdr3_aa: SARGARDEQY

clone_size: many
j_call: TRBJ2-7
v_call: TRBV10-3
cdr3_aa: AIHTPGEMEEQY

clone_size: .
j_call: TRBJ1-3
v_call: TRBV20-1
cdr3_aa: SASKNPGGNTIY

clone_size: .
j_call: TRBJ1-3
v_call: TRBV7-8
cdr3_aa: ASSFAGQGAMPRSGNTIY

clone_size: .
j_call: TRBJ2-7
v_call: TRBV20-1
cdr3_aa: SAEGRGGANEQY

clone_size: few
j_call: TRBJ1-6
v_call: TRBV25-1
cdr3_aa: ASSENVAGKGSPLH

clone_size: many
j_call: TRBJ2-5
v_call: TRBV7-3
cdr3_aa: ASSLREGETQY

clone_size: few
j_call: TRBJ2-3
v_call: TRBV6-1
cdr3_aa: ASSPKAGGHADTQY

clone_size: .
j_call: TRBJ2-7
v_call: TRBV3-1
cdr3_aa: ASSHSGIAYEQY

clone_size: many
j_call: TRBJ2-2
v_call: TRBV6-4
cdr3_aa: ASRTSLNTGELF

clone_size: many
j_call: TRBJ2-5
v_call: TRBV7-7
cdr3_aa: ASSLATFSRGKGETQY

clone_size: .
j_call: TRBJ1-3
v_call: TRBV25-1
cdr3_aa: ASSGSGNTIY

clone_size: few
j_call: TRBJ1-4
v_call: TRBV4-2
cdr3_aa: ASSQDGGPWERGEKLF

clone_size: few
j_call: TRBJ2-7
v_call: TRBV7-2
cdr3_aa: ASSLSPRVYEQY

clone_size: .
j_call: TRBJ2-3
v_call: TRBV14
cdr3_aa: ASSRPPKPQY

clone_size: few
j_call: TRBJ2-7
v_call: TRBV20-1
cdr3_aa: SARDIEAGADEQY

clone_size: many
j_call: TRBJ2-2
v_call: TRBV7-9
cdr3_aa: ASSFSANTGELF

clone_size: few
j_call: TRBJ1-1
v_call: TRBV20-1
cdr3_aa: SARDRPNTEAF

clone_size: many
j_call: TRBJ2-7
v_call: TRBV20-1
cdr3_aa: SARTGGLMLGYEQY

clone_size: few
j_call: TRBJ2-5
v_call: TRBV18
cdr3_aa: ASSPPWSKETQY

clone_size: .
j_call: TRBJ1-5
v_call: TRBV3-1
cdr3_aa: ASSPRGSNQPQH

clone_size: .
j_call: TRBJ1-5
v_call: TRBV4-1
cdr3_aa: ASSQDGTGYQPQH

clone_size: .
j_call: TRBJ2-1
v_call: TRBV20-1
cdr3_aa: SARAGGGNEQF

clone_size: few
j_call: TRBJ1-5
v_call: TRBV19
cdr3_aa: ASSIGQGSNQPQH

clone_size: many
j_call: TRBJ2-1
v_call: TRBV20-1
cdr3_aa: SAFQTRGVLNNEQF

clone_size: many
j_call: TRBJ2-2
v_call: TRBV7-2
cdr3_aa: ASSLALAGGAGELF

clone_size: few
j_call: TRBJ1-2
v_call: TRBV10-3
cdr3_aa: AIRGTGGEAGYT

clone_size: few
j_call: TRBJ1-1
v_call: TRBV6-1
cdr3_aa: ASNGQGVRTEAF

clone_size: few
j_call: TRBJ2-7
v_call: TRBV12-3/TRBV12-4
cdr3_aa: ASSVQGSDEQY

clone_size: .
j_call: TRBJ1-5
v_call: TRBV20-1
cdr3_aa: SATTGVENQPQH

clone_size: .
j_call: TRBJ2-7
v_call: TRBV10-3
cdr3_aa: AISESPGAPYEQY

clone_size: .
j_call: TRBJ2-6
v_call: TRBV2
cdr3_aa: ASSEPQQGTRSGANVLT

clone_size: .
j_call: TRBJ1-1
v_call: TRBV28
cdr3_aa: ASSEQQNTEAF

clone_size: few
j_call: TRBJ1-6
v_call: TRBV28
cdr3_aa: ASSSPGEGGDYSPLH

clone_size: .
j_call: TRBJ1-1
v_call: TRBV11-2
cdr3_aa: ASSLSPGNAEAF

clone_size: .
j_call: TRBJ1-1
v_call: TRBV5-1
cdr3_aa: ASSWRGRGTEAF

clone_size: many
j_call: TRBJ1-2
v_call: TRBV20-1
cdr3_aa: SARAGTNYGYT

clone_size: many
j_call: TRBJ2-5
v_call: TRBV20-1
cdr3_aa: SAIKRQGGPVETQY